A selection of T cell receptor beta chains follows, all from one sample in a study of regulatory T cells in long-lasting Graves disease. TCRdb re-derived calls from the multiplex PCR reads in MiXCR, one entry per CDR3 protein. The sample lists about 660,000 distinct CDR3 sequences; around 30% were seen once. Here the sequenced sample was peripheral blood mononuclear cells (PBMCs), taken when the disease was refractory, from a patient treated with antithyroid drugs. These receptors came from a female donor with Graves disease. The CDR3 runs from the conserved cysteine through the conserved F or W. A D gene is named only where the DNA matches it firmly. Some rows have no size entry. The others give once, few or many, or a class for an expanded clone.

clone size,V gene,D gene,J gene,CDR3 DNA,CDR3 protein
many,TRBV28,NA,TRBJ1-5,TGTGCCAGCAGCTCACCCTCGTACAGGGCGTCCAATCAGCCCCAGCATTTT,CASSSPSYRASNQPQHF
NA,TRBV25-1,NA,TRBJ1-2,TGTGCCAGCAGTAATCAGGCGGGGACTAACTATGGCTACACCTTC,CASSNQAGTNYGYTF
NA,TRBV20-1,NA,TRBJ2-7,TGCAGTGCTAGTTTGACAGTCAACTCCTACGAGCAGTACTTC,CSASLTVNSYEQYF
NA,TRBV5-1,NA,TRBJ2-2,TGCGCCAGCAGCTTGGGCTCTGGCGGGGTGAACACCGGGGAGCTGTTTTTT,CASSLGSGGVNTGELFF
NA,TRBV6-1,TRBD2,TRBJ2-2,TGTGCCAGCAGCGGGACTAGCGGGGGAAAGGGGGAGCTGTTTTTT,CASSGTSGGKGELFF
few,TRBV20-1,NA,TRBJ1-1,TGCAGTGCTGATGACATGAACACTGAAGCTTTCTTT,CSADDMNTEAFF
NA,TRBV19,TRBD1,TRBJ1-2,TGTGCCAGCAGAGGACAGGCCAATTATGGCTACACCTTC,CASRGQANYGYTF
NA,TRBV3-1,TRBD1,TRBJ2-5,TGTGCCAGCAGCCCTTCCGGGACAGGGGTTATGGAGACCCAGTACTTC,CASSPSGTGVMETQYF
few,TRBV2,TRBD1,TRBJ1-4,TGTGCCAGCAGTGAAGCGAGGGCAGGGGGTAAAAAACTGTTTTTT,CASSEARAGGKKLFF
NA,TRBV15,NA,TRBJ2-2,TGTGCCACCAGCAGAGCGGGATGGACCGGGGAGCTGTTTTTT,CATSRAGWTGELFF
NA,TRBV5-6,NA,TRBJ2-6,TGTGCCAGCAGGGGTGGGGGGAACGGGGCCAACGTCCTGACTTTC,CASRGGGNGANVLTF
few,TRBV20-1,NA,TRBJ1-4,TGCAGTGCTCCCCGGGGGGGGCCGGGGAGGGAAAAACTGTTTTTT,CSAPRGGPGREKLFF
few,TRBV5-4,TRBD1,TRBJ1-4,TGTGCCAGCAGCTTGTCAAACAACAGGGGCGGCGAAAAACTGTTTTTT,CASSLSNNRGGEKLFF
NA,TRBV3-1,TRBD2,TRBJ2-3,TGTGCCAGCAGCCCCGGGACTAGCGGGAGACTTAGCACAGATACGCAGTATTTT,CASSPGTSGRLSTDTQYF
NA,TRBV7-9,TRBD1,TRBJ1-5,TGTGCCAGCAGCTTAGCAGTCCTCAGGGGGCGAAGCAATCAGCCCCAGCATTTT,CASSLAVLRGRSNQPQHF
NA,TRBV27,TRBD1,TRBJ1-1,TGTGCCAGCAGTTTATCGTCGCGGACAGGAGGCGCTTTCTTT,CASSLSSRTGGAFF
few,TRBV15,NA,TRBJ1-4,TGTGCCACCAGCAGACTGACAGGAGGTTATGAAAAACTGTTTTTT,CATSRLTGGYEKLFF
few,TRBV28,TRBD1,TRBJ1-3,TGTGCCAGCAGCCAGCCAGGAGGGGCGAGGGGGCCTGGAAACACCATATATTTT,CASSQPGGARGPGNTIYF
few,TRBV12-3/TRBV12-4,NA,TRBJ2-2,TGTGCCAGCAGTGGCGCTCACACCGGGGAGCTGTTTTTT,CASSGAHTGELFF
NA,TRBV6-1,NA,TRBJ2-5,TGTGCCAGCAGGGAGCTAACGCAACCCCGGGGGACCCAGTACTTC,CASRELTQPRGTQYF
NA,TRBV19,NA,TRBJ2-7,TGTGCCAGTAGTATACGTCCCAGGAGCTCCTACGAGCAGTACTTC,CASSIRPRSSYEQYF
many,TRBV11-2,NA,TRBJ1-1,TGTGCCAGCAGCTTCGATAGTGAGGAACAGTTAGCTTTCTTT,CASSFDSEEQLAFF
many,TRBV2,NA,TRBJ1-5,TGTGCCAGCAGGACAGCTCTGGCGGGCAATCAGCCCCAGCATTTT,CASRTALAGNQPQHF
many,TRBV6-5,NA,TRBJ1-1,TGTGCCAGCAGTTACAGGGGGGGGCACACTGAAGCTTTCTTT,CASSYRGGHTEAFF
NA,TRBV7-6,NA,TRBJ1-1,TGTGCCAGCCGGGCGGGGGCGTATAACACTGAAGCTTTCTTT,CASRAGAYNTEAFF
many,TRBV6-1,NA,TRBJ2-5,TGTGCCAGCAAAGTTGGATTAGGTACCGAGACCCAGTACTTC,CASKVGLGTETQYF
NA,TRBV7-9,TRBD2,TRBJ2-2,TGTGCCAGCACCTCTCCCGCTAGCGGGAGTAGGAACACCGGGGAGCTGTTTTTT,CASTSPASGSRNTGELFF
NA,TRBV6-2/TRBV6-3,TRBD1,TRBJ1-2,TGTGCCAGCAGTTACGTTGGACAGGGCTCTGGCTACACCTTC,CASSYVGQGSGYTF